These 8 T cell receptor beta chains came from one sample sequenced in a study of blood T cell repertoires in COVID-19. This table comes from immunoSEQ multiplex PCR, and its TCRdb copy is limited to in-frame clones, with some not included. Of 300,000 or so clones in the sample, more than 75% were seen once. Material for sequencing was peripheral blood. The receptor set was obtained from a woman aged 45-60 years who had recovered from COVID-19.

This clone was counted between two and nine times. The rearrangement uses TRBV2 and TRBJ2-7, with no clear D. This CDR3 is built from 12 residues. CDR1 and CDR2 (germline): SNHLY, FYNNEI. V was cut by 6 bases and J by 2 bases, with 8 bases left in between. CDR3 protein: CASSPPPYEQYF. The CDR3 DNA sequence: TGTGCCAGCAGCCCCCCTCCCTACGAGCAGTACTTC.

The chain couples TRBV5-1 to TRBJ2-3; D may be TRBD1 (5 bases). The germline V gene encodes CDR1 SGHRS and CDR2 YFSETQ. Trimming took off 4 bases at V and 0 bases at J, with 9 bases between the two ends. The CDR3 contains 14 residues. The CDR3: CASSHDSSTDTQYF. The CDR3 DNA reads TGCGCCAGCAGCCACGACAGTAGCACAGATACGCAGTATTTT.

This sequence joins TRBV4-1 and TRBJ2-1; 14 nucleotides match TRBD2. Germline V gene sequence: CDR1 MGHRA, CDR2 YSYEKL. This CDR3 has 17 amino acids. V shed 5 bases, J shed 7 bases, and the junction held 10 bases outside the gene matches. The CDR3: CASSSKTSGGAGNEQFF. The CDR3 coding sequence is TGCGCCAGCAGCTCCAAGACTAGCGGGGGGGCGGGTAATGAGCAGTTCTTC.

In this sample, this clone turned up once. J is TRBJ2-2 and V is TRBV6-5; possibly TRBD1 for D (6 bases). From germline, CDR1 is MNHEY and CDR2 SVGAGI. The CDR3 spans 15 residues. The ends were cut back, 6 bases at V and 6 bases at J, with 17 bases in the middle. Here the CDR3 reads CASRRGQSGAGELFF. The CDR3 DNA sequence: TGTGCCAGCAGACGCGGACAGTCTGGAGCCGGGGAGCTGTTTTTT.

The J gene is TRBJ2-1, the V gene TRBV4-2; a weak D match, TRBD2 (6 bases). The CDR3 contains 15 residues. V shed 2 bases and J shed 5 bases, with 13 bases lying between them. Germline V CDR1 and CDR2: LGHNA, YNFKEQ. The DNA of the CDR3 is TGTGCCAGCAGCCAAACCGGGACTTATAACAATGAGCAGTTCTTC. Protein product: CASSQTGTYNNEQFF.

This clone appeared once. The J gene is TRBJ2-7, the V gene TRBV30; D remains unclear. The germline CDR1 and CDR2 sequences are GTSNPN and SVGIG (reference sequence). V lost 5 bases and J 2 bases, leaving 13 bases between the germline ends. This CDR3 has 13 residues. CDR3 protein: CAWQRKATYEQYF. The DNA for the CDR3 is TGTGCCTGGCAGCGCAAAGCGACCTACGAGCAGTACTTC.

The chain is built from TRBV7-2 and TRBJ1-5; TRBD1 is a possible D gene (6 bases). CDR1 and CDR2 (germline): SGHTA, FQGNSA. CDR3 size: 13 residues. V was clipped by 4 bases and J by 9 bases, with 13 bases between them. Written as DNA, the CDR3 is TGTGCCAGCAGCTCATTGGCCAGGGGGCCCCAGCATTTT. This translates into CASSSLARGPQHF.

The chain combines TRBV6-5 with TRBJ1-2; the D gene is possibly TRBD1 (6 bases). The V gene's germline CDR1 is MNHEY and CDR2 SVGAGI. V lost 6 bases and J 5 bases, leaving 19 bases between the germline ends. The CDR3 sequence is 15 residues long. In DNA, the CDR3 is TGTGCCAGCAGCGCCTTCCTTGGGGGCAGATATGGCTACACCTTC. Translated, it gives CASSAFLGGRYGYTF.